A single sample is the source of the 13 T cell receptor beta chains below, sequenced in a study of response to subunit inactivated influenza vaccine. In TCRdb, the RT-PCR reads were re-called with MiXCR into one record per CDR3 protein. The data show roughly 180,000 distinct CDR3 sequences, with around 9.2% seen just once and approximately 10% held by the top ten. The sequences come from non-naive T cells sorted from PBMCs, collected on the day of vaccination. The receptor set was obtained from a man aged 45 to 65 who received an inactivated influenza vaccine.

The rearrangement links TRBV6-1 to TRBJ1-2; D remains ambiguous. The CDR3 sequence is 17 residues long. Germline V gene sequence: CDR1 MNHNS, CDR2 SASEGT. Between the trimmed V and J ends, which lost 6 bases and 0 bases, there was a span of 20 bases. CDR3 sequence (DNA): TGTGCCAGCAGATCAGACGGATCGCCGCGAGCTAACTATGGCTACACCTTC. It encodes CASRSDGSPRANYGYTF.

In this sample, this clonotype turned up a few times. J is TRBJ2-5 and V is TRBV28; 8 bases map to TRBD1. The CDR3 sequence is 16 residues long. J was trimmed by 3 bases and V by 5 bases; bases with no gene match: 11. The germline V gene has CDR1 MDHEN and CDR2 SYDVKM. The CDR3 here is CASSIGTGPGKETQYF. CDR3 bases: TGTGCCAGCAGTATAGGGACAGGACCAGGGAAAGAGACCCAGTACTTC.

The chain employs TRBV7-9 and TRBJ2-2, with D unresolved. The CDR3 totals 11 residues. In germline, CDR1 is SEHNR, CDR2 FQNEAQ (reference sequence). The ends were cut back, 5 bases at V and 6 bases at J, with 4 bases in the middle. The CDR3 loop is CASSPAGELFF. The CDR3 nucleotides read TGTGCCAGCAGCCCGGCCGGGGAGCTGTTTTTT.

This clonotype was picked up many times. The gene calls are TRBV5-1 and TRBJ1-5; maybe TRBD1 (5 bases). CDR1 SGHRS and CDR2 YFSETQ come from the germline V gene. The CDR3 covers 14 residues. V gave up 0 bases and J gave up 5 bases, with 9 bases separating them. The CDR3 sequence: CASSLGGVHQPQHF. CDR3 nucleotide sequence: TGCGCCAGCAGCTTGGGGGGGGTTCATCAGCCCCAGCATTTT.

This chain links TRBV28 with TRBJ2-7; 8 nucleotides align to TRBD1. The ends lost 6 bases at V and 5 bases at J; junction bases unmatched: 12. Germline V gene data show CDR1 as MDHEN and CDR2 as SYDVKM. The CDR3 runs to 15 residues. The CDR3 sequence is CASSYPGDRLHEQYF. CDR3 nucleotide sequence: TGTGCCAGCAGCTATCCTGGGGACAGGCTACACGAGCAGTACTTC.

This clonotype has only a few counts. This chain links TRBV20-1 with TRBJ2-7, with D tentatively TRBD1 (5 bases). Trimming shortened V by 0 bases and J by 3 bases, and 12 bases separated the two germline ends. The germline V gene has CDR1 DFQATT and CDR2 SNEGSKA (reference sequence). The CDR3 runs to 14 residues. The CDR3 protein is CSAREKPQGYEQYF. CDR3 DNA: TGCAGTGCTAGAGAGAAGCCCCAGGGCTACGAGCAGTACTTC.

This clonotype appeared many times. DNA for the CDR3: TGCGCCAGCAGCTTGGAGGGCACTCAAGAGACCCAGTACTTC. Residues: CASSLEGTQETQYF. J is TRBJ2-5 and V is TRBV5-1; D remains ambiguous. The V and J ends lost 0 bases and 2 bases respectively, with 8 bases between them. Germline V lookup: CDR1 SGHRS, CDR2 YFSETQ. CDR3 length: 14 residues.

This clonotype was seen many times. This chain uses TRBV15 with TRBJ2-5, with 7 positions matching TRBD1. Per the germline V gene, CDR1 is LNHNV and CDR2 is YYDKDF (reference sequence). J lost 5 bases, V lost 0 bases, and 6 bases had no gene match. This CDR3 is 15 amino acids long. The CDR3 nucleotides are TGTGCCACCAGCAGAGATACAGGGGTGGGTGAGACCCAGTACTTC. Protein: CATSRDTGVGETQYF.

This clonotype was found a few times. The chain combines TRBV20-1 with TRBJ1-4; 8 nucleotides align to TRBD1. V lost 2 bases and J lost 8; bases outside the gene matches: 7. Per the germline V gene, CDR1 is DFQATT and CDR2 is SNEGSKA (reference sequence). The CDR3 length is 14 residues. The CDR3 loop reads CSARPTGVLEKLFF. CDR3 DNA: TGCAGTGCTAGACCGACAGGGGTCTTAGAAAAACTGTTTTTT.

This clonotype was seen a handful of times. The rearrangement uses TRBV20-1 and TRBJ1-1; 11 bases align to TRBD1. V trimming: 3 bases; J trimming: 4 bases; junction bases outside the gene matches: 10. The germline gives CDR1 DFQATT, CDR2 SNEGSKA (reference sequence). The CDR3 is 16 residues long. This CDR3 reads CSARSGQGAEGTEAFF. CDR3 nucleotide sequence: TGCAGTGCTAGGTCTGGACAGGGGGCGGAGGGCACTGAAGCTTTCTTT.

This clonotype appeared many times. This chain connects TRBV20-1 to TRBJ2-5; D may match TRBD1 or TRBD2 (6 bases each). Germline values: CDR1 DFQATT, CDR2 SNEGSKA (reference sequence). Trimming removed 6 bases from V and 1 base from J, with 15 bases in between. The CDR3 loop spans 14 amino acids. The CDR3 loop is CSANTGARQETQYF. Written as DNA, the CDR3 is TGCAGTGCGAATACGGGGGCCCGCCAAGAGACCCAGTACTTC.

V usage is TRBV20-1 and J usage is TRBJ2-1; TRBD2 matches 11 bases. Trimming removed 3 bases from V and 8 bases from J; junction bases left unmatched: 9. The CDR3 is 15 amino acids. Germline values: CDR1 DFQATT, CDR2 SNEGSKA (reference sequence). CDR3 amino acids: CSASGYSGGADEQFF. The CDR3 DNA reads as TGCAGTGCTAGTGGATATAGCGGGGGGGCCGATGAGCAGTTCTTC.

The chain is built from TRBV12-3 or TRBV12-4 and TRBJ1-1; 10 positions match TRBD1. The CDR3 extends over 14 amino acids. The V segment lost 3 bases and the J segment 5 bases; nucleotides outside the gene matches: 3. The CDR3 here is CASSLGQGWTEAFF. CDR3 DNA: TGTGCCAGCAGTTTGGGACAGGGGTGGACTGAAGCTTTCTTT.